In this sample, the clone carrying this TCR beta chain turned up a few times. This sample was included in a study of radiation and T cells in renal cell carcinoma. This CDR3 contains 15 residues. In germline, CDR1 is SGHDT, CDR2 YYEEEE. Trimming removed 6 bases from V and 2 bases from J; junction bases left unmatched: 8. The assay was immunoSEQ multiplex PCR, and TCRdb's table has in-frame clones only and misses some. The profile shows 60,000 to 65,000 clones, around 76% of them singletons. Time point meaning: blood 2 weeks post-SBRT. Documented treatment: 15 Gy SBRT to primary tumor, nephrectomy 4 weeks later.

This chain uses TRBV5-6 with TRBJ2-5; 9 nucleotides align to TRBD2. The TCR originated in a man aged 60 to 75 with renal cell carcinoma. The sequencing used blood, collected from a patient whose treatment included radiotherapy and nephrectomy. CDR3 residues: CASTNSGGLQETQYF. Written as DNA, the CDR3 is TGTGCCAGCACCAATAGCGGGGGACTTCAAGAGACCCAGTACTTC.